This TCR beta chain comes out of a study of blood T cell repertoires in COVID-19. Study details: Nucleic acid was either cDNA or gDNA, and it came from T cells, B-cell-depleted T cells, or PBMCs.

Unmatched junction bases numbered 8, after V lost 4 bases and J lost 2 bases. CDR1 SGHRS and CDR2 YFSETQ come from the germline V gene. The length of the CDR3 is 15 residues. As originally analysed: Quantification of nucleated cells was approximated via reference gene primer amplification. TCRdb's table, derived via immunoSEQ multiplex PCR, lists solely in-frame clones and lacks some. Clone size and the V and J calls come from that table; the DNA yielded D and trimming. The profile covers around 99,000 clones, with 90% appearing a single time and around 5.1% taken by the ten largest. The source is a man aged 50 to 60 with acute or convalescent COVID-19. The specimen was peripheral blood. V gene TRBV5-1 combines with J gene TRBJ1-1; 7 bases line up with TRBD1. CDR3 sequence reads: CASSPGQSLNTEAFF. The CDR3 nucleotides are TGCGCCAGCAGCCCGGGACAGAGCCTTAACACTGAAGCTTTCTTT.